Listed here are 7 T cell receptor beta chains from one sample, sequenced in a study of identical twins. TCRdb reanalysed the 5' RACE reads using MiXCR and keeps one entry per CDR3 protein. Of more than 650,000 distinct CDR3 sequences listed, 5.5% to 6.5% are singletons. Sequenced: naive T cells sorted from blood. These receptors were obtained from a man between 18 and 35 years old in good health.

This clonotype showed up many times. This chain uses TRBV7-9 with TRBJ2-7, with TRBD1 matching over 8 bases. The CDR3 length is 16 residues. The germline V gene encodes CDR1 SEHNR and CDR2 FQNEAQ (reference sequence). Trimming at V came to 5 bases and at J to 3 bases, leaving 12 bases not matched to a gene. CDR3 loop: CASSLEGRTGYYEQYV. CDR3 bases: TGTGCCAGCAGCCTAGAGGGTAGGACAGGGTACTACGAGCAGTACGTC.

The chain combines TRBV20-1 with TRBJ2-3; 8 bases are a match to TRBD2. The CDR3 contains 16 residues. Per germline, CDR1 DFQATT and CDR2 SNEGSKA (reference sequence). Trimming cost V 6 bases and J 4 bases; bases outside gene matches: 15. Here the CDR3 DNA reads TGCAGTGCGAGACTGGGACTAGTGACCGGGGCAGATACGCAGTATTTT. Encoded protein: CSARLGLVTGADTQYF.

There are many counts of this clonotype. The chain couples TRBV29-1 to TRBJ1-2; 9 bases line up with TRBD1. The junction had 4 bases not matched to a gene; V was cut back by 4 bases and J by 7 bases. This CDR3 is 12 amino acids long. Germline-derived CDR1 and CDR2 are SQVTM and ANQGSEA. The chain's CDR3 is CSVVGTGLGYTF. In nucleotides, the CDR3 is TGCAGCGTTGTGGGGACAGGGCTTGGCTACACCTTC.

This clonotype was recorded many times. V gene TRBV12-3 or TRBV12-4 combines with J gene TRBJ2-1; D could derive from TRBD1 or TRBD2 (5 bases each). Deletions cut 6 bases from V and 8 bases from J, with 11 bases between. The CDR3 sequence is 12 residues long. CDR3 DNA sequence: TGTGCCAGCAGACCCCGGGGCGATGAGCAGTTCTTC. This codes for CASRPRGDEQFF.

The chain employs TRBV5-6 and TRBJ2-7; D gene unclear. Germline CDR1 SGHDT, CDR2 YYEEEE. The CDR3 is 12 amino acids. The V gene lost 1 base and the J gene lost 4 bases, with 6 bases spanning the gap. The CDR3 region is CASSLNRYEQYF. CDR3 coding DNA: TGTGCCAGCAGCTTGAACCGATACGAGCAGTACTTC. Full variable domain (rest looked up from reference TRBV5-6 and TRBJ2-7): DAGVTQSPTHLIKTRGQQVTLRCSPKSGHDTVSWYQQALGQGPQFIFQYYEEEERQRGNFPDRFSGHQFPNYSSELNVNALLLGDSALYLCASSLNRYEQYFGPGTRLTVT.

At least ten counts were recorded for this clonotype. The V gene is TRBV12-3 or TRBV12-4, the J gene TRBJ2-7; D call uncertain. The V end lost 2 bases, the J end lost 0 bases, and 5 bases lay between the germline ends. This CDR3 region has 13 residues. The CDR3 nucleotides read TGTGCCAGCAGTTTATCGTACTCCTACGAGCAGTACGTC. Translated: CASSLSYSYEQYV.

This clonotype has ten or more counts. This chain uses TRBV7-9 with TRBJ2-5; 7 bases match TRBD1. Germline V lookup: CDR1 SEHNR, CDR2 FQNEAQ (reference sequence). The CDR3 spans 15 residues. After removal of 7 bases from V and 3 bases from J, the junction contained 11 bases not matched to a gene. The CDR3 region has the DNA TGTGCCAGCAACAATCCGGGACAGATAGAAGAGACCCAGTACTTC. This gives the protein CASNNPGQIEETQYF. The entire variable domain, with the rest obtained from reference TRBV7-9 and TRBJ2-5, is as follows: DTGVSQNPRHKITKRGQNVTFRCDPISEHNRLYWYRQTLGQGPEFLTYFQNEAQLEKSRLLSDRFSAERPKGSFSTLEIQRTEQGDSAMYLCASNNPGQIEETQYFGPGTRLLVL.